This record concerns one T cell receptor (beta chain) sequence. There is no known antigen for this receptor. Per-base quality was not reported, and no clone a single base away is much larger than it. Here V drops 0 bases and J drops 2 bases, and the junction holds 9 bases not matched to any gene. The CDR3, from cysteine to phenylalanine, totals 18 residues. The read is trimmed to its CDR3 DNA, 54 bases read in frame from base 1. CDR1 is given as SGHNT and CDR2 as YYREEE, both from the germline V gene (reference sequence). This specimen's time point label, per the study, means: cycle 2 day 1 (C2D1) of nivolumab. All trial patients had relapsed after autologous stem cell transplantation, with cohorts A, B and C differing in prior brentuximab vedotin exposure. The trial cohort was composed of roughly 60 patients with relapsed/refractory classical Hodgkin lymphoma, for whom complete response, partial response or progressive disease was recorded as best overall response. Single-agent nivolumab was administered to trial patients in the multi-cohort phase II CheckMate 205 trial. Best overall response was determined by an independent review committee according to the 2007 International Working Group response criteria. Trial PBMCs were obtained immediately prior to nivolumab initiation (C1D1) and on therapy at cycle 2 day 1 and cycle 4 day 1. Peripheral blood was collected in 8 mL Vacutainer Cell Preparation Tubes, from which PBMCs were isolated by centrifugation and then cryopreserved.

This specimen belongs to a study of PD-1 blockade in classical Hodgkin lymphoma (TCRdb year 2020). As for the study more broadly: Nivolumab dosing was 3 mg/kg intravenously every 2 weeks, continuing until either disease progression or unacceptable toxicity. The study used TCR beta sequencing and CyTOF to define a peripheral blood immune signature of response to PD-1 blockade in classical Hodgkin lymphoma. Here is what the overall study found, with its caveats: The study was limited to a single clinical trial cohort, and causes of repertoire differences, possibly disease activity or prior therapy, remained undefined. A significant rise by C4D1 was seen in CD4+ but not CD8+ TCR diversity (p=0.0027 vs p=0.16), with the rise being most apparent in complete responders (p=0.02). Lower diversity was observed in patients in whom nivolumab was started less than 1 year after ASCT, and these patients were excluded from later analyses so that confounding by immune reconstitution would be avoided. Among trial patients, those achieving complete response had baseline diversity similar to that of newly diagnosed patients, while diversity was significantly lower in partial responders and progressors. Newly diagnosed patients were reported to have lower baseline TCR diversity than healthy donors, and relapsed/refractory patients were reported to have lower baseline TCR diversity still.

The Qiagen DNeasy kit was used to extract genomic DNA from unsorted PBMCs and from the negatively selected CD4+ and CD8+ fractions. TCR beta CDR3 regions were subjected to amplification by immunoSEQ multiplex PCR with primers that anneal to V and J segments. Amplification bias was minimized using a synthetic immune receptor repertoire, and residual bias was removed computationally after sequencing. The study's own analysis went as follows. Custom Python scripts were used to quantify repertoire diversity as the Shannon entropy index. The unsorted, CD4+ and CD8+ repertoires were each analyzed separately, with the exception of combined analyses, where CD4+ and CD8+ sequences were merged in silico. A clone was considered expanded if an increase in frequency of at least 2-fold after treatment relative to C1D1 was found, and a pseudocount of 0.5 was applied to clones undetected at baseline. Clones with 0 or 1 copy at C1D1 were classified as singleton clones, and clones with 2 or more copies were classified as non-singleton clones. Clones expanded in unsorted samples were labelled as CD4+, CD8+ or unknown by matching protein sequences in sorted samples from the same patient. Diversity changes from C1D1 to C4D1 were tested in paired samples using Wilcoxon tests. TCRdb holds this immuneACCESS table with in-frame rearrangements only. Some clones are missing; in checked studies, unresolved V genes explain under half, and the rest has no known cause. From that table come the V and J calls and clone size; the DNA was used to work out D and trimming. The sample profile shows 29,000 or so clones; approximately 70% of them were found once. Jointly, the top ten make up roughly 15% of the sample.

Sequenced material: peripheral blood mononuclear cells (PBMCs), taken before the second cycle of nivolumab. The receptor comes from a human donor with classical Hodgkin lymphoma. The rearrangement joined TRBV5-4 to TRBJ2-1; 9 of the junction bases match TRBD2. The CDR3 protein is CASSLAVAGALPYNEQFF. The bases read TGTGCCAGCAGCTTGGCGGTAGCGGGGGCCCTACCCTACAATGAGCAGTTCTTC.